These 28 T cell receptor beta chains came from one sample sequenced in a study of blood T cells in healthy people across ages. The authors ran a second PCR of 7 to 11 cycles using a sample-barcoded 5' primer and a J-beta primer mix. TCRdb reprocessed the 5' RACE reads via MiXCR and lists one record per CDR3 protein. This sample has around 1,500,000 distinct CDR3 sequences, with about 30% found just once. Sample: blood. The receptors here all came from a woman in her twenties or thirties in good health.

V is TRBV11-3 and J is TRBJ2-5; 9 bases map to TRBD1. This CDR3 is 15 amino acids long. Germline values: CDR1 SGHNT, CDR2 YENEEA. V lost 5 bases, J lost 4 bases, and 8 bases stayed unmatched. CDR3 in amino acids: CASSPGTGRRETQYF. The CDR3 DNA sequence: TGTGCCAGCAGCCCCGGGACAGGGCGTAGAGAGACCCAGTACTTC.

Details on this clonotype: A much larger clone lies one base from this, so it may be a read error. The chain couples TRBV15 to TRBJ1-2; TRBD1 aligns across 12 bases. CDR3 size: 18 residues. The V segment lost 2 bases and the J segment 1 base; nucleotides outside the gene matches: 8. CDR1 LNHNV and CDR2 YYDKDF come from the germline V gene (reference sequence). The CDR3 loop is CATSRLGTGGLLNYGYTF. The CDR3 nucleotides are TGTGCCACCAGCAGACTAGGGACAGGGGGCTTACTTAACTATGGCTACACCTTC.

The V gene is TRBV20-1, the J gene TRBJ2-1, with 13 nucleotides matching TRBD2. The CDR3 contains 14 residues. Germline V gene sequence: CDR1 DFQATT, CDR2 SNEGSKA (reference sequence). V lost 5 bases and J lost 7; bases outside the gene matches: 5. CDR3 bases: TGCAGTGCTGTAGGGACTAGCGGGGATAATGAGCAGTTCTTC. Translation: CSAVGTSGDNEQFF.

In this sample, this clonotype turned up many times. The chain uses TRBV10-1 and TRBJ1-2; 7 nucleotides line up with TRBD1. Losses at the gene ends were 5 bases for V and 6 bases for J; bases not matched to a gene: 9. The germline gives CDR1 WNHNN, CDR2 SYGVQD (reference sequence). This CDR3 has 14 residues. The CDR3 reads CASSSDRIGHGYTF. CDR3 in DNA: TGCGCCAGCAGTTCGGACAGGATCGGTCATGGCTACACCTTC.

This clonotype was seen many times. The chain uses TRBV29-1 and TRBJ2-7; D gene uncertain. The CDR3 runs 10 residues. The V gene lost 0 bases and the J gene lost 11 bases, with 8 bases spanning the gap. Germline CDR1 reads SQVTM; CDR2 reads ANQGSEA. The CDR3 bases are TGCAGCGTTGAAGATGAGTCCGAGTACTTC. It specifies CSVEDESEYF.

This clonotype was counted between two and nine times. The chain couples TRBV7-2 to TRBJ1-6, with D unclear. Germline CDR1 is SGHTA and CDR2 is FQGNSA. CDR3 length: 12 amino acids. Between the trimmed V and J ends, which lost 4 bases and 9 bases, there was a span of 7 bases. CDR3 nucleotides: TGTGCCAGCAGCTCCGGGGTTTCACCCCTCCACTTT. Protein: CASSSGVSPLHF. The variable domain in full, with the rest retrieved from reference TRBV7-2 and TRBJ1-6, is GAGVSQSPSNKVTEKGKDVELRCDPISGHTALYWYRQSLGQGLEFLIYFQGNSAPDKSGLPSDRFSAERTGGSVSTLTIQRTQQEDSAVYLCASSSGVSPLHFGNGTRLTVT.

This clonotype was picked up a small number of times. V usage is TRBV11-2 and J usage is TRBJ2-7; the D is unclear. This CDR3 is built from 17 residues. Germline loops: CDR1 SGHAT, CDR2 FQNNGV. Trimming left V 0 bases short and J 4 bases short, with 19 bases between. The CDR3 bases are TGTGCCAGCAGCTTAGACAGCTCTCCTTTCCGAAAATACGAGCAGTACTTC. Its protein is CASSLDSSPFRKYEQYF.

The V gene is TRBV12-3 or TRBV12-4, the J gene TRBJ1-2; 7 nucleotides agree with TRBD1. The CDR3 consists of 14 residues. V was clipped by 6 bases and J by 2 bases; unmatched bases: 6. The CDR3 bases are TGTGCCAGCAGCGACTTACAGGGGAACTATGGCTACACCTTC. Amino acid sequence: CASSDLQGNYGYTF.

There are many counts of this clonotype. V gene TRBV10-3 combines with J gene TRBJ2-7; 7 bases fit TRBD1. The germline V gene encodes CDR1 ENHRY and CDR2 SYGVKD. The CDR3 is made up of 15 amino acids. The V segment lost 0 bases and the J segment 2 bases; nucleotides outside the gene matches: 4. CDR3 amino acids: CAISESSTGTYEQYF. CDR3 in DNA: TGTGCCATCAGTGAGTCTTCGACAGGGACCTACGAGCAGTACTTC.

This clonotype was picked up one time. The chain carries TRBV28 and TRBJ1-5; 10 bases are a match to TRBD1. Germline V CDR1 and CDR2: MDHEN, SYDVKM. This CDR3 has 17 residues. The trim removed 5 bases at V and 5 bases at J, leaving 12 bases unmatched. The CDR3 reads CASSTPGTGERYQPQHF. CDR3 nucleotides: TGTGCCAGCAGTACTCCGGGGACAGGGGAACGGTATCAGCCCCAGCATTTT.

In this sample, this clonotype turned up a few times. The V and J genes are TRBV5-1 and TRBJ1-1; 7 bases agree with TRBD1. The length of the CDR3 is 19 residues. The germline V gene encodes CDR1 SGHRS and CDR2 YFSETQ. Unmatched junction bases numbered 24, after V lost 6 bases and J lost 4 bases. The CDR3 DNA sequence: TGCGCCAGCACACACAGGGGCGGAGGGTTACGGGCTCGGAGCACTGAAGCTTTCTTT. Residues: CASTHRGGGLRARSTEAFF.

This clonotype was picked up a small number of times. The chain uses TRBV5-1 and TRBJ2-3; D assignment may be TRBD1 or TRBD2 (5 bases each). The germline CDR1 and CDR2 sequences are SGHRS and YFSETQ. The V end was cut by 4 bases, the J end by 4 bases, with 13 bases between. CDR3 length: 14 residues. For the CDR3, the DNA is TGCGCCAGCAGCGCGAACAGGAGGTCAGATACGCAGTATTTT. This sequence encodes CASSANRRSDTQYF.

This chain uses TRBV12-3 or TRBV12-4 with TRBJ2-5, with TRBD1 matching over 7 bases. The V gene end was trimmed by 0 bases and the J gene end by 4 bases; junction bases not matched to a gene: 8. This CDR3 has 16 amino acids. CDR3 region: CASSLAGGLEGETQYF. The CDR3 nucleotides read TGTGCCAGCAGTTTAGCAGGGGGCCTCGAGGGAGAGACCCAGTACTTC.

This clonotype has just a few counts. This sequence joins TRBV20-1 and TRBJ2-1; TRBD2 agrees at 9 bases. Germline trimming cut 5 bases from V and 7 bases from J; bases unmatched to any gene: 6. The CDR3 loop spans 13 amino acids. The germline CDR1 and CDR2 sequences are DFQATT and SNEGSKA (reference sequence). The CDR3 reads CSAGISGRNEQFF. CDR3 nucleotides: TGCAGTGCTGGGATCAGCGGGAGGAATGAGCAGTTCTTC.

The chain links TRBV5-1 to TRBJ2-3; D may be TRBD2 (5 bases). The CDR3 consists of 15 residues. Germline CDR1 and CDR2: SGHRS and YFSETQ. Trimming shortened V by 0 bases and J by 2 bases, and 10 bases separated the two germline ends. Here the CDR3 DNA reads TGCGCCAGCAGCTTGGCCGCGCGGGCCACAGATACGCAGTATTTT. It codes for CASSLAARATDTQYF.

This chain joins TRBV14 and TRBJ2-7; D gene unclear. The germline V and J ends were trimmed by 5 bases and 2 bases, with 22 bases remaining between them. The germline V gene encodes CDR1 SGHDN and CDR2 FVKESK. This CDR3 is 17 amino acids long. The CDR3 nucleotides read TGTGCCAGCAGCGACCGGGCCCATAGGACCTCGGCCTACGAGCAGTACTTC. As protein: CASSDRAHRTSAYEQYF. The whole variable domain, filled in from reference TRBV14 and TRBJ2-7, reads EAGVTQFPSHSVIEKGQTVTLRCDPISGHDNLYWYRRVMGKEIKFLLHFVKESKQDESGMPNNRFLAERTGGTYSTLKVQPAELEDSGVYFCASSDRAHRTSAYEQYFGPGTRLTVT.

Concerning this clonotype itself: It may be a read error: a sequence one base away is much more abundant. CDR3 sequence (DNA): TGCGCCAGCAGCCAAGATGCAGAGTGCAACGAGCAGTACTTC. Amino acids: CASSQDAECNEQYF. The chain is built from TRBV4-3 and TRBJ2-5, with D uncertain. The DNA end favors TRBJ2-7, so the J call may be wrong. CDR1 is LGHNA, CDR2 YSLEER, per germline. This CDR3 is 14 amino acids long.

The CDR3 region has the DNA TGTGCCAGCACCTTGGGAGGCGCTCAGTACAATGAGCAGTTCTTC. It specifies CASTLGGAQYNEQFF. The chain has TRBV12-3 or TRBV12-4 and TRBJ2-1; TRBD2 is a possible D gene (6 bases). There are 15 residues in the CDR3. Deletions cut 7 bases from V and 4 bases from J, with 17 bases between.

This clonotype came up many times. The gene calls are TRBV6-5 and TRBJ2-7; no clear D. Deletions cut 0 bases from V and 0 bases from J, with 6 bases between. Germline V CDR1 and CDR2: MNHEY, SVGAGI. The length of the CDR3 is 14 residues. The DNA of the CDR3 is TGTGCCAGCAGTTACTCACCCTCCTCCTACGAGCAGTACTTC. Translating it yields CASSYSPSSYEQYF.

The chain uses TRBV2 and TRBJ1-2, with 7 bases lining up with TRBD1. The germline V gene has CDR1 SNHLY and CDR2 FYNNEI. The CDR3 extends over 15 amino acids. The V and J ends lost 3 bases and 0 bases, in that order; junction bases with no gene match: 4. CDR3 sequence reads: CASSERQGPNYGYTF. The DNA of the CDR3 is TGTGCCAGCAGTGAGCGACAGGGACCTAACTATGGCTACACCTTC.

The chain has TRBV29-1 and TRBJ1-2; D call uncertain. The V end lost 4 bases, the J end lost 4 bases, and 16 bases lay between the germline ends. The CDR3 contains 14 residues. Germline-derived CDR1 and CDR2 are SQVTM and ANQGSEA. The CDR3 loop is CSVAGRASPYGYTF. CDR3 bases: TGCAGCGTTGCGGGTAGGGCTTCTCCCTATGGCTACACCTTC.

This clonotype was observed a handful of times. The V call is TRBV12-3 or TRBV12-4, the J call TRBJ2-1; D is unresolved. The CDR3 is 12 residues long. Trimming removed 5 bases at V and 7 bases at J, with 9 bases between. CDR3 amino acids: CASSVDRNEQFF. The CDR3 DNA reads as TGTGCCAGCAGTGTGGACCGGAATGAGCAGTTCTTC.

A few counts support this clonotype. The chain recombines TRBV2 with TRBJ2-4; TRBD2 might be the D (6 bases). The germline V and J ends were trimmed by 8 bases and 1 base, with 15 bases remaining between them. CDR1 is SNHLY, CDR2 FYNNEI, per germline. This CDR3 has 15 residues. The DNA of the CDR3 is TGTGCCAGCGGAACCAACCGGGGGGCCAAAAACATTCAGTACTTC. It translates to CASGTNRGAKNIQYF. Combining the CDR3 with reference TRBV2 and TRBJ2-4 gives the whole variable domain EPEVTQTPSHQVTQMGQEVILRCVPISNHLYFYWYRQILGQKVEFLVSFYNNEISEKSEIFDDQFSVERPDGSNFTLKIRSTKLEDSAMYFCASGTNRGAKNIQYFGAGTRLSVL.

This sequence joins TRBV12-3 or TRBV12-4 and TRBJ1-5, with 8 bases fitting TRBD1. The V segment lost 6 bases and the J segment 5 bases; nucleotides outside the gene matches: 3. The CDR3 totals 13 residues. The CDR3 nucleotides read TGTGCCAGCAGGGGACAGGAACATCAGCCCCAGCATTTT. Translated, it gives CASRGQEHQPQHF.

Concerning this clonotype: This may come from a read error, since a much larger clone is one base off. This rearrangement joins TRBV7-9 to TRBJ2-5; 10 bases line up with TRBD1. The end of the DNA fits TRBJ2-1 better, so the J call may be wrong. The germline CDR1 and CDR2 sequences are SEHNR and FQNEAQ (reference sequence). The CDR3 contains 15 residues. CDR3 sequence (DNA): TGTGCCAGCAGCTCCCGGACAGGGGGAGGAGAGACCCAGTTCTTC. Encoded protein: CASSSRTGGGETQFF.

This clonotype was detected many times. This chain connects TRBV20-1 to TRBJ2-1; 9 bases fit TRBD2. The V gene end was trimmed by 0 bases and the J gene end by 4 bases; junction bases not matched to a gene: 7. CDR1 and CDR2 from the germline V gene are DFQATT and SNEGSKA (reference sequence). The length of the CDR3 is 16 residues. CDR3 sequence reads: CSARDTQRGAYNEQFF. The CDR3 DNA reads TGCAGTGCTAGAGATACCCAGCGGGGGGCTTACAATGAGCAGTTCTTC.

Concerning this clonotype: Germline and junction disagree at one end, which may indicate a read error. The J gene is TRBJ2-5, the V gene TRBV7-2; the D gene is possibly TRBD2 (6 bases). CDR1 and CDR2 from the germline V gene are SGHTA and FQGNSA. This CDR3 region has 16 residues. The CDR3 DNA follows: TGTGCCAGCAGCTTAAGGCCGGGAGTCAGCAGCTACGAGCAGTACTTT. It encodes CASSLRPGVSSYEQYF. The complete variable domain, with remaining parts taken from reference TRBV7-2 and TRBJ2-5, reads GAGVSQSPSNKVTEKGKDVELRCDPISGHTALYWYRQSLGQGLEFLIYFQGNSAPDKSGLPSDRFSAERTGGSVSTLTIQRTQQEDSAVYLCASSLRPGVSSYEQYFGPGTRLLVL.

Points on this clonotype: This could be a read error, since a much larger clone is one nucleotide away. The chain joins TRBV6-5 to TRBJ1-2; D perhaps matches TRBD1 (6 bases). Germline V lookup: CDR1 MNHEY, CDR2 SVGAGI. The CDR3 is 13 residues long. CDR3 protein: CAGRKGGADGYTF. The CDR3 coding sequence is TGTGCCGGCAGGAAGGGGGGCGCTGATGGCTACACCTTC.